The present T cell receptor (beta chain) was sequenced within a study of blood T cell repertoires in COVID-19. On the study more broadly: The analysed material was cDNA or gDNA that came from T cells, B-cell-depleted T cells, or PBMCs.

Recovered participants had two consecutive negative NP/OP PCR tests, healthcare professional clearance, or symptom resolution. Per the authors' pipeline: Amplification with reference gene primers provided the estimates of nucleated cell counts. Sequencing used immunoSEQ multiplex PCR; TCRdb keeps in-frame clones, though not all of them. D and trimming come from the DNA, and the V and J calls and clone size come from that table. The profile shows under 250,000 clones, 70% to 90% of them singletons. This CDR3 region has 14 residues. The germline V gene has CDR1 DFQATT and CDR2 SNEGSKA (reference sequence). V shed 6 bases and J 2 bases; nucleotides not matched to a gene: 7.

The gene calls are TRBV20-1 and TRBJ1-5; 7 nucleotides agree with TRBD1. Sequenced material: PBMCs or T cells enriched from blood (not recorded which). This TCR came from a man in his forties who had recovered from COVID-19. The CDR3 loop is CSASQGVGNQPQHF. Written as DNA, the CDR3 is TGCAGTGCAAGTCAGGGGGTGGGCAATCAGCCCCAGCATTTT.